This T cell receptor (beta chain) was captured by sequencing in a study of cytomegalovirus exposure and HLA in healthy donors. Notes on the study in general: Most observed TCR sequences were rare, whereas some public TCRs were detected in many donors. For most subjects, TCR beta sequences were reported to predict HLA-A and HLA-B alleles with accuracy.

On this clone: What it binds is not known.

It was with 60 Vbeta and 13 Jbeta primers that the PCR ran. Repertoires were generated with immunoSEQ multiplex PCR, while TCRdb's copy carries only in-frame clones and drops some. The table has over 200,000 clones, about 83% seen once. The CDR3 is 15 amino acids. Losses at the gene ends were 6 bases for V and 9 bases for J; bases not matched to a gene: 15. Germline CDR1 reads SGHRS; CDR2 reads YFSETQ. The J gene is TRBJ2-1, the V gene TRBV5-1; 7 bases align to TRBD2. This TCR was recovered from a human donor in good health. Sequenced: PBMCs. DNA of the CDR3: TGCGCCAGCACCCGGGACTACTCGCCCTACGGTGAGCAGTTCTTC. Translation gives CASTRDYSPYGEQFF.